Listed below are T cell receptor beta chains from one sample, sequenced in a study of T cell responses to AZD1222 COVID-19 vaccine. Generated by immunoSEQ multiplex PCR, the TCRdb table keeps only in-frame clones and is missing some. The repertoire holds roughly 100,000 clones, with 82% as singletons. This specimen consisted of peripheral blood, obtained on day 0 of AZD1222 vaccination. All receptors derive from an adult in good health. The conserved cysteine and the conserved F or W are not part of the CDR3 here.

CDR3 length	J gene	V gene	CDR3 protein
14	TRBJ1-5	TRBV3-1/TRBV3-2	ASSQDLGVVNQPQH
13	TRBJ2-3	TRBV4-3	ASSQVAGSTDTQY
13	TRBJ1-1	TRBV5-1	ASSLFGAMNTEAF
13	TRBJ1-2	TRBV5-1	ASSRAGTEAYGYT
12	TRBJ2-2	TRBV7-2	ASSLDVYTGELF
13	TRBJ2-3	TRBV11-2	ASSWIRGGTDTQY
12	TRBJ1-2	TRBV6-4	ASSQDRTNYGYT
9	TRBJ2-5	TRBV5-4	ASSLEETQY
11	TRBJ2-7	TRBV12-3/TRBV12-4	ASRDGRSYEQY
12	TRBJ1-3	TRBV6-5	ASSYGDSGNTIY
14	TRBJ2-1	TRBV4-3	ASSQEARWPYNEQF
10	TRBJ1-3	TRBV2	ASTGERNTIY
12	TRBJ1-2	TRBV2	ASSESRGERGYT
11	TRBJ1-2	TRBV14	ASSQPDTTQYT
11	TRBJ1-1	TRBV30	AWSVGIYTEAF
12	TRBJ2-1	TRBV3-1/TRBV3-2	ASSQRGLRNEQF
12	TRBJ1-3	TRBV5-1	ASRSGFPGNTIY
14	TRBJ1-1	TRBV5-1	ASSFGGQDVNTEAF
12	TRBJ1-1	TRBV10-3	AISDFGGNTEAF
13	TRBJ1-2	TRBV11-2	ASSLVAHSLYGYT
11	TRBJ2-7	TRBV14	ASSLGHYYEQY
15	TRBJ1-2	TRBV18	ASSPSIQRGGEYGYT
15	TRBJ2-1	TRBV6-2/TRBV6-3	ASSYSTRVLGNNEQF
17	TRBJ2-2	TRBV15	ATSRDINEAGVGAGELF
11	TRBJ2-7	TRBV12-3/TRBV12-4	ASNAGTGGEQY
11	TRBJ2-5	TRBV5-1	ASSLEQGATQY
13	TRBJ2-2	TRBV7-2	ASSLTSGEVGELF
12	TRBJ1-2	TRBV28	ASSSSPSNYGYT
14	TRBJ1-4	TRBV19	ASSIQTPSTNEKLF
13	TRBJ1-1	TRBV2	ASSRDRDVTTEAF
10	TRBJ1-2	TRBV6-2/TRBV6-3	ASSQTDYGYT
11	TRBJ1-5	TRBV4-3	ASSQDHIQPQH
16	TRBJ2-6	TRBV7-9	ASSSHRDGFSGANVLT
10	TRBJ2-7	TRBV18	ASSPAGAEQY
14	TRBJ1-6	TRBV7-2	ASSSKGLSYNSPLH
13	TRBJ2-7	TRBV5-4	ASSSRGVGTYEQY
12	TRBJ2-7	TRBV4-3	ASSQGPSPYEQY
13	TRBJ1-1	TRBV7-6	ASSLISGPNTEAF
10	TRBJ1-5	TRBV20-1	SASDSNQPQH
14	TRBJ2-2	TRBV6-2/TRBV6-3	ASSYSGTQNTGELF
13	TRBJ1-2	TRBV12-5	ASGLAPGFYYGYT
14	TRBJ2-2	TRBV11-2	ASSSTFGRPAGELF
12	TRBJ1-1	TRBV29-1	SGTGAGALEEAF
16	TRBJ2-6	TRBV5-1	ASSSPAGRRPGANVLT
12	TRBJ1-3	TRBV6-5	ASSSAAFGNTIY
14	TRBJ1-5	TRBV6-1	ASSEALASRGQPQH
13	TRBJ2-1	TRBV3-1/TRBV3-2	ASSPMTGPYNEQF
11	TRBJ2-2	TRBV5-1	ASSLEQIGELF
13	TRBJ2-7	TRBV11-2	ASSLAGSIGNEQY
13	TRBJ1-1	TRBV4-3	ASSQDWGGVAEAF
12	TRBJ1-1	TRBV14	ASSQVFGGPEAF
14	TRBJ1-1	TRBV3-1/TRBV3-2	ASSYITMGTNTEAF
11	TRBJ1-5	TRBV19	ASSIDRDQPQH
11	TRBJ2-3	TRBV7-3	ASSYGTADTQY
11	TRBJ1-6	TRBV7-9	ASSPLGSIPDH
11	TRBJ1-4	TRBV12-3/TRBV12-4	ASREQGKEKLF
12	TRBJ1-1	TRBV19	ASSTSYKGTEAF
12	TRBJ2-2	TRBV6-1	ASSERKYTGELF